The 20 T cell receptor beta chains presented below share a single source sample, sequenced in a study of blood T cell repertoires in COVID-19. Sequenced by immunoSEQ multiplex PCR; TCRdb stores in-frame clones only, minus some. Altogether hundreds of thousands of clones are present, 80% to 90% being singletons, with the ten largest covering approximately 8%. Sequenced: PBMCs or T cells enriched from blood (not recorded which). The receptor set was obtained from a woman aged 60-75 years who had recovered from COVID-19.

The chain has TRBV24-1 and TRBJ2-2; TRBD2 is a possible D gene (6 bases). The germline V gene has CDR1 KGHDR and CDR2 SFDVKD. Trimming removed 2 bases at V and 4 bases at J, with 16 bases between. This CDR3 is built from 17 residues. CDR3: CATSDSPGDWGTGELFF. CDR3 sequence (DNA): TGTGCCACCAGTGATTCCCCCGGGGACTGGGGCACCGGGGAGCTGTTTTTT.

This clone was counted between two and nine times. V and J are TRBV12-1 and TRBJ2-2; the table gives TRBD2 as D, unverified against the DNA. TRBV12-1 is flagged as a pseudogene. CDR3 size: 17 residues. This chain's CDR3 is CASSLAHPRGGEGELFF. In DNA form, the CDR3 reads TGTGCCAGCAGCTTAGCCCACCCCCGCGGGGGGGAAGGGGAGCTGTTTTTT.

The rearrangement uses TRBV3-1 (or the pseudogene TRBV3-2) and TRBJ2-4; no clear D. Between the trimmed V and J ends, which lost 6 bases and 0 bases, there was a span of 18 bases. The CDR3 length is 17 residues. Per germline, CDR1 LGHDT and CDR2 YNNKEL (reference sequence). The CDR3 bases are TGTGCCAGCAGTCTTCGATCTACGTCTCTAGCCAAAAACATTCAGTACTTC. Protein: CASSLRSTSLAKNIQYF.

V is TRBV5-1 and J is TRBJ2-1, with TRBD1 matching 9 bases. V trimming: 4 bases; J trimming: 8 bases; junction bases outside the gene matches: 7. The V gene's germline CDR1 is SGHRS and CDR2 YFSETQ. This CDR3 contains 14 residues. CDR3 nucleotides: TGCGCCAGCAGCGCTGGGACAGGGTGGGATGAGCAGTTCTTC. As protein: CASSAGTGWDEQFF.

The chain carries TRBV7-9 and TRBJ2-1; 7 bases are shared with TRBD1. V dropped 3 bases and J dropped 7; count of bases not matched to a gene: 6. CDR1 is SEHNR and CDR2 is FQNEAQ in the germline V gene (reference sequence). The CDR3 covers 14 residues. Here the CDR3 reads CASSLTGNRNEQFF. The CDR3 DNA is TGTGCCAGCAGCTTGACAGGGAATAGGAATGAGCAGTTCTTC.

The gene calls are TRBV7-2 and TRBJ1-4; no definite D call. This CDR3 is built from 14 residues. V lost 3 bases and J lost 8, with 13 bases in between. Germline loops: CDR1 SGHTA, CDR2 FQGNSA. CDR3 in amino acids: CASSFTGLREKLFF. The CDR3 nucleotides read TGTGCCAGCAGCTTTACGGGGTTGAGAGAAAAACTGTTTTTT. Drawing the rest from reference TRBV7-2 and TRBJ1-4, the complete variable domain is GAGVSQSPSNKVTEKGKDVELRCDPISGHTALYWYRQSLGQGLEFLIYFQGNSAPDKSGLPSDRFSAERTGGSVSTLTIQRTQQEDSAVYLCASSFTGLREKLFFGSGTQLSVL.

This chain connects TRBV18 to TRBJ2-7; TRBD1 matches 8 bases. Germline V lookup: CDR1 KGHSH, CDR2 LQKENI. The CDR3 covers 12 residues. The ends lost 3 bases at V and 6 bases at J; junction bases unmatched: 1. This chain's CDR3 is CASSPDRVEQYV. CDR3 in DNA: TGTGCCAGCTCACCGGACAGGGTCGAGCAGTACGTC.

This rearrangement joins TRBV2 to TRBJ2-2; the D gene is possibly TRBD1 (7 bases). V was clipped by 4 bases and J by 3 bases, with 12 bases between them. Germline V gene sequence: CDR1 SNHLY, CDR2 FYNNEI. CDR3 length: 15 residues. DNA for the CDR3: TGTGCCAGCAGTGTGGAGGGGGCCGACACCGGGGAGCTGTTTTTT. Its protein product is CASSVEGADTGELFF.

This chain uses TRBV6-1 with TRBJ2-1; 10 bases fit TRBD2. CDR1 MNHNS and CDR2 SASEGT come from the germline V gene. This CDR3 is built from 14 residues. V shed 3 bases, J shed 7 bases, and the junction held 3 bases outside the gene matches. CDR3 amino acids: CASSEGGLANEQFF. CDR3 sequence (DNA): TGTGCCAGCAGTGAGGGGGGACTAGCGAATGAGCAGTTCTTC.

This clone was counted a single time. The chain employs TRBV6-5 and TRBJ2-2; TRBD1 might be the D (5 bases). Germline assignment: CDR1 MNHEY and CDR2 SVGAGI. The CDR3 loop spans 15 amino acids. V was shortened by 2 bases and J by 4 bases, with 11 bases between the two germline ends. The CDR3 loop reads CASSYSSQGTGELFF. The DNA for the CDR3 is TGTGCCAGCAGTTACAGTTCGCAGGGCACCGGGGAGCTGTTTTTT.

The J gene is TRBJ1-2, the V gene TRBV15, with 10 bases fitting TRBD1. CDR1 LNHNV and CDR2 YYDKDF come from the germline V gene (reference sequence). Trimming at V came to 5 bases and at J to 0 bases, leaving 9 bases not matched to a gene. The CDR3 has 17 residues. CDR3 protein: CATSLRDRGGTNYGYTF. The CDR3 DNA sequence: TGTGCCACCAGCCTCCGGGACAGGGGCGGAACTAACTATGGCTACACCTTC.

This clone showed up just once. The V gene is TRBV12-3 or TRBV12-4, the J gene TRBJ2-3; unclear D gene. V lost 5 bases to trimming and J lost 6 bases, with 12 bases between them. The CDR3 runs 13 residues. The CDR3 here is CASSPPRVDTQYF. DNA for the CDR3: TGTGCCAGCAGTCCGCCTCGAGTCGATACGCAGTATTTT.

This clone was recorded once. This sequence joins TRBV11-2 and TRBJ2-3; D possibly corresponds to TRBD2 (5 bases). The CDR3 totals 13 residues. The germline V gene encodes CDR1 SGHAT and CDR2 FQNNGV. The V gene lost 1 base and the J gene lost 6 bases, with 8 bases spanning the gap. For the CDR3, the DNA is TGTGCCAGCAGCTTAGGGAGGTCGGATACGCAGTATTTT. It encodes CASSLGRSDTQYF.

This clone appeared once. The chain is built from TRBV6-1 and TRBJ1-4, with TRBD1 matching 8 bases. CDR3 length: 16 residues. J gave up 8 bases and V 2 bases, and 10 bases lay outside the gene matches. Germline assignment: CDR1 MNHNS and CDR2 SASEGT. CDR3 loop: CASSEWRDRRQEKLFF. CDR3 DNA: TGTGCCAGCAGTGAATGGCGGGACAGGAGACAGGAAAAACTGTTTTTT.

The rearrangement joins TRBV10-3 to TRBJ1-1; 9 nucleotides line up with TRBD1. The CDR3 spans 16 residues. Germline-derived CDR1 and CDR2 are ENHRY and SYGVKD. The ends lost 6 bases at V and 5 bases at J; junction bases unmatched: 13. The CDR3 is CAISPRDRVVGTEAFF. Written as DNA, the CDR3 is TGTGCCATCAGCCCCCGGGACAGGGTGGTAGGGACTGAAGCTTTCTTT.

The gene calls are TRBV6-5 and TRBJ1-1; 9 bases are a match to TRBD1. CDR1 is MNHEY, CDR2 SVGAGI, per germline. The length of the CDR3 is 15 residues. The V segment lost 2 bases and the J segment 5 bases; nucleotides outside the gene matches: 6. CDR3 DNA: TGTGCCAGCAGTTACCCGGACAGGGGAGGAACTGAAGCTTTCTTT. Translating gives CASSYPDRGGTEAFF.

V gene TRBV9 combines with J gene TRBJ1-6, with TRBD1 matching over 9 bases. Germline V gives CDR1 SGDLS, CDR2 YYNGEE. The trim removed 3 bases at V and 5 bases at J, leaving 6 bases unmatched. The CDR3 is 16 amino acids. The CDR3 loop reads CASSAGDRANNSPLHF. Written as DNA, the CDR3 is TGTGCCAGCAGCGCCGGGGACAGGGCCAATAATTCACCCCTCCACTTT. The variable domain in full, completed from reference TRBV9 and TRBJ1-6, reads DSGVTQTPKHLITATGQRVTLRCSPRSGDLSVYWYQQSLDQGLQFLIQYYNGEERAKGNILERFSAQQFPDLHSELNLSSLELGDSALYFCASSAGDRANNSPLHFGNGTRLTVT.

The chain is built from TRBV5-1 and TRBJ2-1; 10 bases agree with TRBD2. The CDR3 sequence is 16 residues long. Trimming took 4 bases from V and 3 from J; bases not matched to a gene: 7. Germline CDR1 SGHRS, CDR2 YFSETQ. The CDR3 DNA reads TGCGCCAGCAGCCTGCCGGGACTAGCGATCTACAATGAGCAGTTCTTC. It specifies CASSLPGLAIYNEQFF. Full variable domain (rest looked up from reference TRBV5-1 and TRBJ2-1): KAGVTQTPRYLIKTRGQQVTLSCSPISGHRSVSWYQQTPGQGLQFLFEYFSETQRNKGNFPGRFSGRQFSNSRSEMNVSTLELGDSALYLCASSLPGLAIYNEQFFGPGTRLTVL.

The chain has TRBV19 and TRBJ1-6; D is unclear. The V and J ends lost 3 bases and 5 bases respectively, with 8 bases between them. Germline CDR1 reads LNHDA; CDR2 reads SQIVND (reference sequence). The CDR3 is 14 amino acids. The chain's CDR3 is CASSMIRNNSPLHF. Here the CDR3 DNA reads TGTGCCAGTAGTATGATCAGGAATAATTCACCCCTCCACTTT.

The gene calls are TRBV2 and TRBJ1-5; the D gene is possibly TRBD1 (6 bases). The CDR3 has 14 amino acids. The V and J ends lost 8 bases and 3 bases respectively, with 14 bases between them. Germline CDR1 and CDR2: SNHLY and FYNNEI. Here the CDR3 reads CASGGGQPNQPQHF. The CDR3 region has the DNA TGTGCCAGCGGGGGTGGACAGCCCAATCAGCCCCAGCATTTT.